Included here is one T cell receptor (beta chain) sequence, with context. Its antigen is not identified. Researchers isolated at least 6 million PBMCs per sample. The sample originates from a study of blood T cells in healthy people across ages. Study-wide findings and caveats: Fewer expanded clones and more diversity marked long-lived versus aged donors. Age advanced and TCR beta diversity per million T cells fell, roughly linearly.

Primed by a sample-barcoded 5' primer and a J-beta primer mix, a second PCR proceeded for about 7 to 12 cycles. From the 5' RACE reads, TCRdb called clonotypes with MiXCR, one entry per CDR3 protein. The sample has about 1.8 million distinct CDR3 sequences, approximately 50% seen once. The sequence was collected from a woman between 40 and 55 years old in good health. The sequenced sample was blood.

The CDR3 protein is CASSLYGGGTYEQYF. The CDR3 bases are TGTGCCAGCAGCTTATACGGGGGCGGCACCTACGAGCAGTACTTC. The V and J genes are TRBV7-9 and TRBJ2-7; D is possibly TRBD1 or TRBD2 (6 bases each). V was trimmed by 2 bases and J by 2 bases, leaving 13 bases between them. In germline, CDR1 is SEHNR, CDR2 FQNEAQ (reference sequence). This CDR3 region has 15 residues.